Included here is one T cell receptor beta chain sequence, with context. Its antigen is unknown. The sample carries other DNA sequences with the same CDR3. The entry originates in a study of cytomegalovirus exposure and HLA in healthy donors. About the research overall: Sequencing of roughly 180 million T cells in an earlier analysis found 95 million to 120 million unique TCR beta sequences. From donors who were HLA-typed, an early data release held around 80 million unique TCRs. Study-wide results and limits: The study had only CMV serostatus as immune exposure information.

Each donor was healthy, and each was a bone marrow donor. 60 Vbeta and 13 Jbeta primers were used in PCR. The protocol was immunoSEQ multiplex PCR, while the TCRdb copy is restricted to in-frame clones and leaves out a portion. The table has over 150,000 clones, around 80% seen once. The CDR3 spans 14 residues. Germline CDR1 and CDR2: SGHTA and FQGNSA. V was pared by 5 bases and J by 1 base, with 9 bases between. The rearrangement uses TRBV7-2 and TRBJ1-5; the D is unclear. The source of this sequence is a man aged 25-45 years in good health and CMV-seropositive. Sequencing was done on a sample of PBMCs. The CDR3 loop reads CASSPTGSNQPQHF. CDR3 DNA: TGTGCCAGCAGCCCGACGGGAAGCAATCAGCCCCAGCATTTT.